The rows below give T cell receptor beta chains drawn from one sample of a study of blood T cell repertoires in COVID-19. Some clones are missing from TCRdb's copy, which holds only in-frame ones; the method was immunoSEQ multiplex PCR. The sample lists around 100,000 clones, 82% occurring once. Sequenced material: peripheral blood. All receptors derive from a man in his 70s with acute or convalescent COVID-19. Both conserved end residues are part of each CDR3. D genes are given only for firm matches. Some rows mark clone size as missing; the rest say once, few, many or name a class of expanded clone.

v_call	j_call	d_call	clone_size	cdr3_nt	cdr3_aa
TRBV7-2	TRBJ1-4	.	.	TGTGCCAGCAGCTTAAACGGGGGAAAACTGTTTTTT	CASSLNGGKLFF
TRBV6-5	TRBJ1-4	.	.	TGTGCCAGCAGGCCGGGCAGGGGTCGTGAAAAACTGTTTTTT	CASRPGRGREKLFF
TRBV2	TRBJ1-5	.	few	TGTGCCTTCTCCGGGAGCCCGAATCAGCCCCAGCATTTT	CAFSGSPNQPQHF
TRBV5-1	TRBJ1-1	TRBD1	.	TGCGCCAGCAGCCCTCGGACAGGGGGGTTGAACACTGAAGCTTTCTTT	CASSPRTGGLNTEAFF
TRBV6-5	TRBJ1-1	TRBD1	.	TGTGCCAGCAGTTCCTCGACAGGGAAGCGGGACACTGAAGCTTTCTTT	CASSSSTGKRDTEAFF
TRBV24-1	TRBJ2-1	.	once	TGTGCCACCAGTGATCCGAAGGGGCGGGATATCTCCTACAATGAGCAGTTCTTC	CATSDPKGRDISYNEQFF
TRBV27	TRBJ1-5	TRBD1	once	TGTGCCAGCAGGGGACAGGGAGTTCAGCCCCAGCATTTT	CASRGQGVQPQHF
TRBV28	TRBJ2-2	TRBD2	.	TGTGCCAGCAGTTTACCCCTAGCGGGCACCGGGGAGCTGTTTTTT	CASSLPLAGTGELFF
TRBV18	TRBJ2-7	.	.	TGTGCCAGCTCACCAAGTAGTACGAGGGACGAGCAGTACTTC	CASSPSSTRDEQYF
TRBV9	TRBJ2-1	TRBD1	.	TGTGCCAGCAGCGGCCGGGACAGGGGATATGAGCAGTTCTTC	CASSGRDRGYEQFF
TRBV2	TRBJ2-3	TRBD2	.	TGTGCCAGCAGTGAATTCGGACTAGCGGCAGATACGCAGTATTTT	CASSEFGLAADTQYF